Listed below are T cell receptor beta chains from one sample, sequenced in a study of post-analysis software for immune sequencing data. TCRdb used MiXCR to reprocess the PCR reads, holding one entry per CDR3 protein. The table lists hundreds of thousands of distinct CDR3 sequences, 44% of them singletons. Sequenced: blood. Source of these receptors: a girl aged 5-17 years with multiple sclerosis. The CDR3 runs from the conserved cysteine through the conserved F or W. The D gene is left open where the match is weak. Clone size is given for some rows only: seen once, a few or many times, or a class if the clone is expanded.

>TRBJ1-6|TRBV15|.|TRBD1
CATSRDRYRGSPLHF
TGTGCCACCAGCAGAGATCGGTACAGGGGCTCACCCCTCCACTTT
>TRBJ2-1|TRBV5-1|.|.
CASSWGPAGGNEQFF
TGCGCCAGCAGCTGGGGCCCAGCCGGGGGCAATGAGCAGTTCTTC
>TRBJ2-3|TRBV12-3/TRBV12-4|.|.
CASSLSVTDTQYF
TGTGCCAGCAGTTTATCGGTTACAGATACGCAGTATTTT
>TRBJ2-7|TRBV12-3/TRBV12-4|few|.
CASSLRGSANEQYF
TGTGCCAGCAGTTTACGCGGGTCCGCGAACGAGCAGTACTTC
>TRBJ2-7|TRBV20-1|.|.
CSARDRTCGEQYF
TGCAGTGCTAGAGATCGGACCTGCGGCGAGCAGTACTTC
>TRBJ2-3|TRBV7-3|.|TRBD2
CASSFSGGFTDTQYF
TGTGCCAGCAGCTTTAGCGGGGGGTTCACAGATACGCAGTATTTT
>TRBJ1-5|TRBV7-2|.|.
CASSFSVYQPQHF
TGTGCCAGCAGCTTTTCCGTTTATCAGCCCCAGCATTTT
>TRBJ2-5|TRBV3-1|.|.
CASSQVLKTQYF
TGTGCCAGCAGCCAAGTACTGAAGACCCAGTACTTC
>TRBJ2-5|TRBV20-1|.|TRBD2
CSATGLVKRGYF
TGCAGTGCAACGGGACTAGTGAAACGGGGGTACTTC
>TRBJ1-5|TRBV12-3/TRBV12-4|.|TRBD1
CASRSGQDNQPQHF
TGTGCCAGCAGATCCGGACAGGACAATCAGCCCCAGCATTTT
>TRBJ2-5|TRBV7-9|.|.
CASTRGRAITQETQYF
TGTGCCAGCACCCGAGGTCGGGCGATCACCCAAGAGACCCAGTACTTC
>TRBJ1-4|TRBV12-3/TRBV12-4|.|TRBD1
CASSRSGGQDEKLFF
TGTGCCAGCAGCCGCAGCGGGGGACAGGATGAAAAACTGTTTTTT
>TRBJ1-2|TRBV20-1|.|TRBD1
CSARGAGQGAYGYTF
TGCAGTGCACGCGGGGCGGGACAGGGGGCATATGGCTACACCTTC
>TRBJ2-5|TRBV12-3/TRBV12-4|.|.
CASGGRRGSGQYF
TGTGCCAGCGGGGGCAGAAGGGGTTCTGGGCAGTACTTC
>TRBJ1-1|TRBV20-1|.|.
CSARTSMNTEAFF
TGCAGTGCTAGAACCAGCATGAACACTGAAGCTTTCTTT
>TRBJ2-3|TRBV7-9|once|.
CASSFPSESLTQYF
TGTGCCAGCAGCTTCCCCTCCGAGAGTTTGACGCAGTATTTT
>TRBJ2-3|TRBV20-1|.|TRBD2
CSARRGASTDTQYF
TGCAGTGCTAGGCGGGGGGCCAGCACAGATACGCAGTATTTT
>TRBJ1-5|TRBV6-1|.|.
CASSPQQGWSLGGNQPQHF
TGTGCCAGCAGTCCCCAACAGGGTTGGTCCCTTGGGGGCAATCAGCCCCAGCATTTT
>TRBJ1-2|TRBV7-8|few|.
CASSLPYRYGYTF
TGTGCCAGCAGCCTCCCATACCGGTATGGCTACACCTTC
>TRBJ1-5|TRBV24-1|.|.
CATSDSTQPQHF
TGTGCCACCAGTGATTCGACCCAGCCCCAGCATTTT
>TRBJ2-1|TRBV24-1|few|TRBD2
CATSDPGLANEQFF
TGTGCCACCAGTGATCCGGGACTAGCGAATGAGCAGTTCTTC
>TRBJ1-1|TRBV12-3/TRBV12-4|.|.
CASRPFRGNTEAFF
TGTGCCAGCCGCCCCTTCAGGGGGAACACTGAAGCTTTCTTT
>TRBJ2-3|TRBV6-5|.|.
CASRPAGTDTQYF
TGTGCCAGTCGACCGGCGGGCACAGATACGCAGTATTTT
>TRBJ2-7|TRBV12-3/TRBV12-4|.|TRBD2
CASSTRKGAGGDEQYF
TGTGCCAGCAGTACCCGGAAAGGAGCGGGAGGGGACGAGCAGTACTTC
>TRBJ2-5|TRBV29-1|few|TRBD1
CSLSTGVKETQYF
TGCAGCCTCTCGACAGGGGTGAAAGAGACCCAGTACTTC
>TRBJ2-5|TRBV11-2|few|.
CASSWGASGETQYF
TGTGCCAGCAGCTGGGGGGCCTCCGGGGAGACCCAGTACTTC
>TRBJ2-3|TRBV5-1|.|TRBD2
CASSFTSGRAGDTQYF
TGCGCCAGCAGCTTCACTAGCGGGAGGGCCGGAGATACGCAGTATTTT
>TRBJ2-7|TRBV10-2|.|.
CASSTTGNEQYF
TGCGCCAGCAGTACAACAGGGAACGAGCAGTACTTC
>TRBJ1-2|TRBV30|few|.
CAWSKNAPTGFYGYTF
TGTGCCTGGAGCAAGAATGCCCCCACAGGGTTCTATGGCTACACCTTC
>TRBJ2-1|TRBV10-2|few|TRBD2
CASSEPYGGGLAYNEQFF
TGCGCCAGCAGTGAGCCATATGGCGGGGGACTGGCCTACAATGAGCAGTTCTTC
>TRBJ1-2|TRBV5-1|.|.
CASSSTKHYGYTF
TGCGCCAGCAGCTCCACAAAACACTATGGCTACACCTTC
>TRBJ1-4|TRBV4-2|.|.
CASSQDGLGEREKRFF
TGTGCCAGCAGCCAAGATGGGTTAGGGGAACGTGAAAAACGGTTTTTT
>TRBJ1-4|TRBV7-9|.|.
CASSLFFRNEKLFF
TGTGCCAGCAGCTTATTTTTCCGGAATGAAAAACTGTTTTTT
>TRBJ1-5|TRBV2|.|TRBD1
CASSDRTGGNQPQHF
TGTGCCAGCAGCGATCGGACAGGGGGCAATCAGCCCCAGCATTTT
>TRBJ2-5|TRBV2|.|TRBD1
CASRGQGLQETQYF
TGTGCCAGCAGGGGACAGGGCCTCCAAGAGACCCAGTACTTC
>TRBJ2-7|TRBV4-1|.|TRBD1
CASSRGQGEYEQYF
TGCGCCAGCAGCCGTGGACAGGGGGAATACGAGCAGTACTTC
>TRBJ2-7|TRBV7-3|few|TRBD2
CASSPSSGAYEQYF
TGTGCCAGCAGCCCTTCTAGCGGGGCCTACGAGCAGTACTTC
>TRBJ1-5|TRBV24-1|.|TRBD1
CATSGPGGKDQPQHF
TGTGCCACCAGTGGACCAGGGGGTAAGGATCAGCCCCAGCATTTT
>TRBJ2-1|TRBV7-2|few|TRBD2
CASSPGGVQFF
TGTGCCAGCAGTCCGGGGGGGGTGCAGTTCTTC
>TRBJ2-1|TRBV4-1|.|.
CASSQDGRRSSYNEQFF
TGCGCCAGCAGCCAAGATGGGCGGAGGAGCTCCTACAATGAGCAGTTCTTC
>TRBJ1-4|TRBV12-3/TRBV12-4|.|TRBD1
CASSPTPGQGPTNEKLFF
TGTGCCAGCAGTCCAACTCCGGGACAGGGGCCGACTAATGAAAAACTGTTTTTT
>TRBJ2-5|TRBV7-6|.|.
CASSLGRDAVFQETQYF
TGTGCCAGCAGCTTAGGACGGGACGCTGTATTCCAAGAGACCCAGTACTTC
>TRBJ2-3|TRBV25-1|few|.
CASSDRTASTDTQYF
TGTGCCAGCAGTGACCGGACGGCTAGCACAGATACGCAGTATTTT
>TRBJ2-3|TRBV12-3/TRBV12-4|.|TRBD2
CASSFGSEREADTQYF
TGTGCCAGCAGTTTTGGGTCGGAGCGGGAGGCAGATACGCAGTATTTT
>TRBJ2-7|TRBV11-2|few|TRBD2
CASSRQTSGSSYEQYF
TGTGCCAGCAGCCGCCAGACTAGCGGCTCCTCCTACGAGCAGTACTTC
>TRBJ2-1|TRBV4-1|.|TRBD1
CASSLSNRDRSPFF
TGCGCCAGCAGCCTTTCCAACCGGGACAGGTCCCCGTTCTTC
>TRBJ2-3|TRBV4-2|few|.
CASSQGSKKADTQYF
TGTGCCAGCAGCCAAGGGTCTAAGAAGGCAGATACGCAGTATTTT
>TRBJ1-1|TRBV10-3|few|.
CAISESQGRGTEAFF
TGTGCCATCAGTGAGTCGCAGGGAAGGGGCACTGAAGCTTTCTTT
>TRBJ2-1|TRBV20-1|.|.
CSARGVYNEQFF
TGCAGTGCTAGGGGGGTCTACAATGAGCAGTTCTTC
>TRBJ1-2|TRBV6-1|.|.
CASSDLPRSSRCTF
TGTGCCAGCAGTGACCTTCCCCGGTCCTCCCGTTGCACCTTC
>TRBJ2-7|TRBV12-3/TRBV12-4|.|.
CASSLGRPDLYEQYF
TGTGCCAGCAGTTTAGGGAGGCCAGACCTCTACGAGCAGTACTTC
>TRBJ1-4|TRBV5-1|.|.
CASRGSTNEKLFF
TGCGCCAGCCGGGGGTCAACTAATGAAAAACTGTTTTTT
>TRBJ2-1|TRBV12-3/TRBV12-4|.|.
CASSLSHGSSYNEQFF
TGTGCCAGCAGCCTGTCCCACGGGAGCTCCTACAATGAGCAGTTCTTC
>TRBJ2-7|TRBV20-1|few|.
CSALGPPSYEQYF
TGCAGTGCCCTAGGCCCCCCATCCTACGAGCAGTACTTC